Listed below are T cell receptor beta chains from one sample, sequenced in a study of CD8 T cells in Susac syndrome. TCRdb used MiXCR to reprocess the immunoSEQ multiplex PCR reads, holding one entry per CDR3 protein. The profile shows about 190,000 distinct CDR3 sequences, about 94% of them singletons. The sample consisted of CD4+ T cells from PBMCs. These receptors all stem from a human donor with Susac syndrome. Both conserved end residues are part of each CDR3. The order of the fields is J gene, clone size, D gene, V gene, CDR3 protein, CDR3 DNA. D genes are given only for firm matches. Where a row states a size, it is once, few, many or the class of an expanded clone; other rows omit it.

j_call: TRBJ2-7; clone_size: .; d_call: TRBD2; v_call: TRBV7-3; cdr3_aa: CASSLGGTSAHEQYF; cdr3_nt: TGTGCCAGCAGCTTAGGCGGGACTAGCGCCCACGAGCAGTACTTC
j_call: TRBJ2-1; clone_size: .; d_call: TRBD1; v_call: TRBV28; cdr3_aa: CASIRTGSEQFF; cdr3_nt: TGTGCCAGCATCCGGACAGGGAGTGAGCAGTTCTTC
j_call: TRBJ1-4; clone_size: .; d_call: TRBD1; v_call: TRBV29-1; cdr3_aa: CSGSTGQHNEKLFF; cdr3_nt: TGCAGCGGCTCGACAGGGCAACATAATGAAAAACTGTTTTTT
j_call: TRBJ1-5; clone_size: .; d_call: TRBD1; v_call: TRBV6-4; cdr3_aa: CASSGNRGVSNQPQHF; cdr3_nt: TGTGCCAGCAGTGGAAACAGGGGGGTTAGCAATCAGCCCCAGCATTTT
j_call: TRBJ2-1; clone_size: .; d_call: .; v_call: TRBV29-1; cdr3_aa: CSVETVDSSYNEQFF; cdr3_nt: TGCAGCGTTGAAACTGTAGATAGCTCCTACAATGAGCAGTTCTTC
j_call: TRBJ2-7; clone_size: .; d_call: .; v_call: TRBV7-2; cdr3_aa: CASSLRIRDEQYF; cdr3_nt: TGTGCCAGCAGCTTACGTATCAGGGATGAGCAGTACTTC
j_call: TRBJ2-2; clone_size: .; d_call: .; v_call: TRBV30; cdr3_aa: CAWNWEGELFF; cdr3_nt: TGTGCCTGGAACTGGGAGGGGGAGCTGTTTTTT
j_call: TRBJ1-3; clone_size: .; d_call: .; v_call: TRBV11-2; cdr3_aa: CASSSRVISLARTADTIYF; cdr3_nt: TGTGCCAGCAGCTCCAGGGTTATCTCATTAGCCAGGACTGCGGACACCATATATTTT
j_call: TRBJ2-7; clone_size: .; d_call: TRBD2; v_call: TRBV28; cdr3_aa: CASSLAGGPMYEQYF; cdr3_nt: TGTGCCAGCAGTTTAGCGGGGGGGCCCATGTACGAGCAGTACTTC
j_call: TRBJ2-3; clone_size: once; d_call: TRBD2; v_call: TRBV29-1; cdr3_aa: CSARLKSGGPSTDTQYF; cdr3_nt: TGCAGCGCCCGGCTAAAAAGCGGGGGACCAAGCACAGATACGCAGTATTTT
j_call: TRBJ2-7; clone_size: .; d_call: .; v_call: TRBV9; cdr3_aa: CASSVGFGAEQYF; cdr3_nt: TGTGCCAGCAGCGTAGGATTTGGGGCCGAGCAGTACTTC
j_call: TRBJ2-7; clone_size: .; d_call: TRBD1; v_call: TRBV20-1; cdr3_aa: CSAHRDSYEQYF; cdr3_nt: TGCAGTGCTCACCGGGACAGTTACGAGCAGTACTTC
j_call: TRBJ1-5; clone_size: .; d_call: .; v_call: TRBV19; cdr3_aa: CASSRDGNQPQHF; cdr3_nt: TGTGCCAGTAGTAGGGACGGGAATCAGCCCCAGCATTTT
j_call: TRBJ2-7; clone_size: .; d_call: TRBD2; v_call: TRBV7-2; cdr3_aa: CASTSPSGVYEQYF; cdr3_nt: TGTGCCAGCACGTCCCCTAGCGGGGTGTACGAGCAGTACTTC
j_call: TRBJ1-3; clone_size: once; d_call: .; v_call: TRBV15; cdr3_aa: CATSRERLGNTIYF; cdr3_nt: TGTGCCACCAGCAGAGAGCGGCTCGGAAACACCATATATTTT
j_call: TRBJ2-2; clone_size: few; d_call: .; v_call: TRBV12-3/TRBV12-4; cdr3_aa: CASSLRGGTGELFF; cdr3_nt: TGTGCCAGCAGTTTAAGGGGGGGCACCGGGGAGCTGTTTTTT
j_call: TRBJ2-7; clone_size: .; d_call: .; v_call: TRBV12-3/TRBV12-4; cdr3_aa: CASSPWDTTYEQYF; cdr3_nt: TGTGCCAGCAGTCCGTGGGACACCACCTACGAGCAGTACTTC
j_call: TRBJ2-1; clone_size: .; d_call: TRBD1; v_call: TRBV20-1; cdr3_aa: CSAVTGVTYNEQFF; cdr3_nt: TGCAGTGCTGTAACAGGGGTTACCTACAATGAGCAGTTCTTC
j_call: TRBJ2-4; clone_size: .; d_call: .; v_call: TRBV5-4; cdr3_aa: CASSFDRAKNIQYF; cdr3_nt: TGTGCCAGCAGCTTCGACAGGGCCAAAAACATTCAGTACTTC
j_call: TRBJ2-5; clone_size: .; d_call: .; v_call: TRBV20-1; cdr3_aa: CSARGGGILETQYF; cdr3_nt: TGCAGTGCTAGAGGCGGGGGCATCCTGGAGACCCAGTACTTC
j_call: TRBJ2-1; clone_size: few; d_call: TRBD2; v_call: TRBV6-5; cdr3_aa: CASSRLAGGTEQFF; cdr3_nt: TGTGCCAGCAGTCGACTAGCGGGGGGTACTGAGCAGTTCTTC
j_call: TRBJ1-6; clone_size: .; d_call: .; v_call: TRBV3-1; cdr3_aa: CASSQDTRGDSPLHF; cdr3_nt: TGTGCCAGCAGCCAAGATACCAGGGGCGATTCACCCCTCCACTTT
j_call: TRBJ2-1; clone_size: .; d_call: TRBD2; v_call: TRBV30; cdr3_aa: CAWVSGGGYNEQFF; cdr3_nt: TGTGCCTGGGTTAGCGGGGGGGGCTACAATGAGCAGTTCTTC
j_call: TRBJ2-2; clone_size: .; d_call: TRBD1; v_call: TRBV29-1; cdr3_aa: CSAVRTGVTGELFF; cdr3_nt: TGCAGCGCTGTCAGGACAGGGGTCACCGGGGAGCTGTTTTTT
j_call: TRBJ2-5; clone_size: .; d_call: TRBD1; v_call: TRBV5-1; cdr3_aa: CASSTGGLLVTQYF; cdr3_nt: TGCGCCAGCTCTACAGGGGGCCTGTTAGTGACCCAGTACTTC
j_call: TRBJ1-6; clone_size: .; d_call: TRBD1; v_call: TRBV2; cdr3_aa: CASKQGYNSPLHF; cdr3_nt: TGTGCCAGCAAACAGGGGTATAATTCACCCCTCCACTTT
j_call: TRBJ1-1; clone_size: .; d_call: .; v_call: TRBV20-1; cdr3_aa: CSASLHGGNTEAFF; cdr3_nt: TGCAGTGCTAGCCTTCACGGGGGAAACACTGAAGCTTTCTTT
j_call: TRBJ2-7; clone_size: .; d_call: TRBD2; v_call: TRBV20-1; cdr3_aa: CSAWTSGGYEQYF; cdr3_nt: TGCAGTGCCTGGACTAGCGGGGGTTACGAGCAGTACTTC
j_call: TRBJ2-5; clone_size: once; d_call: .; v_call: TRBV29-1; cdr3_aa: CSVEAAEETQYF; cdr3_nt: TGCAGCGTTGAAGCGGCGGAAGAGACCCAGTACTTC
j_call: TRBJ2-2; clone_size: .; d_call: .; v_call: TRBV3-1; cdr3_aa: CASSRVVTGELFF; cdr3_nt: TGTGCCAGCAGCCGGGTGGTCACCGGGGAGCTGTTTTTT
j_call: TRBJ2-7; clone_size: .; d_call: .; v_call: TRBV6-5; cdr3_aa: CASGGDYEQYF; cdr3_nt: TGTGCCAGCGGGGGTGACTACGAGCAGTACTTC
j_call: TRBJ1-1; clone_size: .; d_call: .; v_call: TRBV15; cdr3_aa: CATSRDPLLGRRGAFF; cdr3_nt: TGTGCCACCAGCAGAGATCCCCTTCTGGGAAGGAGGGGAGCTTTCTTT
j_call: TRBJ2-1; clone_size: .; d_call: TRBD2; v_call: TRBV6-5; cdr3_aa: CASSYYGTSGGISYNEQFF; cdr3_nt: TGTGCCAGCAGTTACTACGGGACTAGCGGGGGTATCTCCTACAATGAGCAGTTCTTC
j_call: TRBJ2-1; clone_size: .; d_call: TRBD1; v_call: TRBV29-1; cdr3_aa: CSVLDRGSYNEQFF; cdr3_nt: TGCAGCGTGTTGGACAGGGGCTCCTACAATGAGCAGTTCTTC
j_call: TRBJ1-5; clone_size: .; d_call: .; v_call: TRBV29-1; cdr3_aa: CSVVTEGRAQHF; cdr3_nt: TGCAGCGTTGTCACGGAGGGTCGTGCCCAGCATTTT
j_call: TRBJ2-3; clone_size: once; d_call: .; v_call: TRBV30; cdr3_aa: CAWSPSDGDTDTQYF; cdr3_nt: TGTGCCTGGAGTCCCTCTGACGGCGACACAGATACGCAGTATTTT
j_call: TRBJ2-7; clone_size: .; d_call: TRBD1; v_call: TRBV3-1; cdr3_aa: CASSPMLSTGEGYEQYF; cdr3_nt: TGTGCCAGCAGCCCCATGCTGTCGACAGGGGAAGGCTACGAGCAGTACTTC
j_call: TRBJ2-7; clone_size: .; d_call: TRBD2; v_call: TRBV11-2; cdr3_aa: CASSLDPGLAYEQYF; cdr3_nt: TGTGCCAGCAGCTTAGACCCGGGACTAGCCTACGAGCAGTACTTC
j_call: TRBJ2-1; clone_size: .; d_call: TRBD2; v_call: TRBV27; cdr3_aa: CASSSLAGGANEQFF; cdr3_nt: TGTGCCAGCAGTTCGCTAGCGGGGGGGGCCAATGAGCAGTTCTTC
j_call: TRBJ2-5; clone_size: few; d_call: .; v_call: TRBV5-1; cdr3_aa: CASSLARGETQYF; cdr3_nt: TGCGCCAGCAGCTTGGCCAGGGGTGAGACCCAGTACTTC
j_call: TRBJ2-2; clone_size: once; d_call: .; v_call: TRBV30; cdr3_aa: CAWSPHTGELFF; cdr3_nt: TGTGCCTGGAGTCCGCACACCGGGGAGCTGTTTTTT
j_call: TRBJ2-7; clone_size: .; d_call: .; v_call: TRBV6-5; cdr3_aa: CASSLGLLSYEQYF; cdr3_nt: TGTGCCAGCAGTTTAGGACTCCTCTCCTACGAGCAGTACTTC
j_call: TRBJ2-1; clone_size: .; d_call: .; v_call: TRBV30; cdr3_aa: CAWSERLGNEQFF; cdr3_nt: TGTGCCTGGAGTGAACGTTTGGGCAATGAGCAGTTCTTC